This T cell receptor beta chain was recorded in a study of CD8 T cells in Susac syndrome. The CDR3 has 15 amino acids. V shed 6 bases and J shed 0 bases, with 14 bases lying between them. Reverse transcription used roughly 0.45 to 1 ug RNA and random hexamers. Amplification of the TCR beta CDR3 was carried out by immunoSEQ multiplex PCR, which spanned a total of 54 Vbeta and 13 Jbeta segments. From the immunoSEQ multiplex PCR reads, TCRdb called clonotypes with MiXCR, one entry per CDR3 protein. The table includes roughly 110,000 distinct CDR3 sequences, 80% to 95% detected once. Sequencing of TCR beta covered CD8+ and CD4+ T cells obtained from blood.

The rearrangement links TRBV12-3 or TRBV12-4 to TRBJ1-1; D not resolved. Sequencing input: CD8+ T cells from PBMCs. This TCR came from a human donor in good health. The CDR3 loop is CASSLRRQMNTEAFF. Here the CDR3 DNA reads TGTGCCAGCAGCCTACGTCGGCAAATGAACACTGAAGCTTTCTTT.